This T cell receptor beta chain came from a study of cytomegalovirus exposure and HLA in healthy donors. From germline, CDR1 is SGHRS and CDR2 YFSETQ. J lost 4 bases, V lost 6 bases, and 9 bases had no gene match. The length of the CDR3 is 17 residues. Primers: 60 Vbeta forward and 13 Jbeta reverse. Profiled with immunoSEQ multiplex PCR; TCRdb holds only in-frame clones, not every one. The sample contains about 180,000 clones, over 70% of which appear only once. The chain recombines TRBV5-1 with TRBJ2-1; 14 bases align to TRBD2. What was sequenced was PBMCs. The origin of this receptor is a man aged 40-50 years in good health and CMV-seronegative. In nucleotides, the CDR3 is TGCGCCAGCACGACTAGCGGGGGGGCCAGGATGTACAATGAGCAGTTCTTC. This sequence encodes CASTTSGGARMYNEQFF.